This T cell receptor beta chain stems from a study of blood T cells in healthy people across ages. This clonotype occurred a few times. Its antigen is undetermined. V lost 6 bases and J lost 0; bases outside the gene matches: 10. This CDR3 contains 16 residues. Germline assignment: CDR1 DFQATT and CDR2 SNEGSKA (reference sequence). Notes on the study in general: Changes seen in expanded clonotypes were possibly confounded by donor CMV status left unknown. Greater diversity and more naive CD4+ cells were seen in long-lived donors than in aged donors. Roughly linear age-related decline in beta diversity appeared, significant by age 40.

Sample-barcoded 5' priming and a J-beta primer mix drove a second PCR of 7 to 11 cycles. One entry per CDR3 protein, called by TCRdb with MiXCR from the 5' RACE reads. The table shows under 2 million distinct CDR3 sequences, with roughly 32% occurring only once. The chain links TRBV20-1 to TRBJ2-4; TRBD1 matches 8 bases. What was sequenced was blood. This receptor was identified in a woman in her 30s in good health. The CDR3 coding sequence is TGCAGTGCCTCGGAGGGGACAGGAGGAGCCAAAAACATTCAGTACTTC. Translated, it gives CSASEGTGGAKNIQYF.